This T cell receptor (beta chain) is from a study of blood T cell repertoires in COVID-19. On the study more broadly: Sources were T cells, B-cell-depleted T cells, or PBMCs; the material itself was cDNA or gDNA.

The cohort comprised adults aged 18 to 89 years residing in approximately 25 US areas. Each participant's cohort was designated according to participant-reported clinical history. How the authors handled the data: It was from reference gene primer amplification that nucleated cell counts were estimated. The assay was immunoSEQ multiplex PCR, and TCRdb's table has in-frame clones only and misses some. The D gene and trimming were derived from the DNA, and the V and J assignments and clone size from that table. This table has some 300,000 clones, around nine tenths appearing once. Unmatched junction bases numbered 12, after V lost 11 bases and J lost 4 bases. Germline V gene lookup returns CDR1 LNHDA and CDR2 SQIVND (reference sequence). The length of the CDR3 is 15 residues.

This clonotype originated in a woman aged 55-69 years in a cohort exposed to, infected with or recovered from COVID-19 (not recorded which). The chain joins TRBV19 to TRBJ2-1; TRBD2 matches at 9 bases. The sample consisted of PBMCs or T cells enriched from blood (not recorded which). CDR3 sequence (DNA): TGTGCCGTCCGATTAGCGGGAGTTGGTTACAATGAGCAGTTCTTC. It encodes CAVRLAGVGYNEQFF. Looking up the rest from reference TRBV19 and TRBJ2-1 gives the full variable domain: DGGITQSPKYLFRKEGQNVTLSCEQNLNHDAMYWYRQDPGQGLRLIYYSQIVNDFQKGDIAEGYSVSREKKESFPLTVTSAQKNPTAFYLCAVRLAGVGYNEQFFGPGTRLTVL.